This TCR beta chain is from a study of T cells in Graves' hyperthyroidism and ophthalmopathy. This clonotype was seen only a few times. Its antigen is undetermined. Study-wide findings and caveats: Most thyroid clonotypes expanded above 0.001 were also detected in blood. Ophthalmopathy got predicted by the model a median 6.5 months before its onset.

The study excluded patients with uncontrolled infection, other autoimmune disease, pregnancy or lactation. RNA transcripts gave rise to amplified TCR beta CDR3 regions. First-round RT-PCR targeting the TCR CDR3 was performed with the HTBI primer set. TCRdb used MiXCR to reprocess the multiplex PCR reads, holding one entry per CDR3 protein. The sample includes about 210,000 distinct CDR3 sequences, about 16% of them seen just once. Trimming removed 4 bases at V and 5 bases at J, with 15 bases between. Germline V CDR1 and CDR2: LGHNA, YSLEER. The CDR3 runs 15 residues. The source material was blood. The receptor comes from a man in his forties with Graves' hyperthyroidism. V gene TRBV4-3 combines with J gene TRBJ2-1; D remains ambiguous. The CDR3: CASSLRHYEDNEQFF. The CDR3 DNA sequence: TGCGCCAGCAGCCTACGACACTATGAGGACAATGAGCAGTTCTTC.